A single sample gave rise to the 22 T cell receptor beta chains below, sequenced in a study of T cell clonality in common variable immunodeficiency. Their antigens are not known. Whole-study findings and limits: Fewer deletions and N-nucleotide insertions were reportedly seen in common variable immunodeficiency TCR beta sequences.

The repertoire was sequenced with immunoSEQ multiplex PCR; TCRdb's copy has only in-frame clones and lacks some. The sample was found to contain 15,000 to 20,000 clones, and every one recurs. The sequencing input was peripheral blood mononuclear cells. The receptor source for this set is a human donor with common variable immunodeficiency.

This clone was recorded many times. Incomplete CDR3 DNA: TGTGCCAGCCAGCCGGGACAGGGAGCCTACGAG. It yields the protein CASQPGQGAYE. The complete CDR3 reads CASQPGQGAYEQYF. The chain is built from TRBV2 and TRBJ2-7; the match to TRBD1 covers 9 bases. The read gets to within 3 residues of the CDR3 end, and the germline J gene fills in the rest. Per the germline V gene, CDR1 is SNHLY and CDR2 is FYNNEI. The CDR3 loop spans 14 amino acids. V lost 8 bases and J lost 2; bases outside the gene matches: 7.

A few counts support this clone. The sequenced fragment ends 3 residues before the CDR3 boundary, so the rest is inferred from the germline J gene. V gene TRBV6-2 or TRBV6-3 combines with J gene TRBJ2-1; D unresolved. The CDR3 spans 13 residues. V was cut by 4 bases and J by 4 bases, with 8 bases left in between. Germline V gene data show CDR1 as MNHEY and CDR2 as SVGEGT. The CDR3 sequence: CASSFGGYNEQFF. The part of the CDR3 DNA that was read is TGTGCCAGCAGTTTTGGCGGATACAATGAG.

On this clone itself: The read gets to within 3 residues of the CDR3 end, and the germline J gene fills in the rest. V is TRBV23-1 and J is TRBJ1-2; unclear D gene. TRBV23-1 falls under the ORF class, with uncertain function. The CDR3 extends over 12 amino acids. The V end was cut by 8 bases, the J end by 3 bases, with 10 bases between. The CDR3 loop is CASYCPYYGYTF. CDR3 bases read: TGCGCCAGCTACTGTCCCTACTATGGC.

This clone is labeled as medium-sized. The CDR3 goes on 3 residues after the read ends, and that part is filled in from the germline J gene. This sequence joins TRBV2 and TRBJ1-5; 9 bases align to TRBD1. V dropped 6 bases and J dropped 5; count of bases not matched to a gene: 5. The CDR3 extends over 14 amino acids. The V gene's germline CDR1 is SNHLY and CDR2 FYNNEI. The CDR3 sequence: CASRDGQGHQPQHF. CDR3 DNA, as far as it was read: TGTGCCAGCAGGGATGGACAGGGGCATCAGCCC.

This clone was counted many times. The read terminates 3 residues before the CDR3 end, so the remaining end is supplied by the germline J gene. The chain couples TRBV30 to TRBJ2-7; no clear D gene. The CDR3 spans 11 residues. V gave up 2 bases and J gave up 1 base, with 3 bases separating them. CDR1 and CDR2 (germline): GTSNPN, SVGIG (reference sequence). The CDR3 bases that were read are TGTGCCTGGAGTCTTTCCTACGAG. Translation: CAWSLSYE. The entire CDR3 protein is CAWSLSYEQYF.

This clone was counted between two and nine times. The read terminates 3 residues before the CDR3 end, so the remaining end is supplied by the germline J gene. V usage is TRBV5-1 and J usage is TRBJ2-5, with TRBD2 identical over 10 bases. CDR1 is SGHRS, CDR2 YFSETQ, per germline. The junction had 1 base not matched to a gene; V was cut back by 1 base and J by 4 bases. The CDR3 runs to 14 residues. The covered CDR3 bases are TGCGCCAGCAGCTTGACTAGCGGGGTAGAGACC. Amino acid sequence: CASSLTSGVET. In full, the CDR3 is CASSLTSGVETQYF.

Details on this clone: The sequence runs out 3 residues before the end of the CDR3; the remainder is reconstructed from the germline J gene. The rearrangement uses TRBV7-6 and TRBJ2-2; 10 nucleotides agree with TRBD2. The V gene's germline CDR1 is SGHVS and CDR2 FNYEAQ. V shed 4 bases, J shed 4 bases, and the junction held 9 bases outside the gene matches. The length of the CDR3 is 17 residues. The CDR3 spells CASSSEESGRATGELFF. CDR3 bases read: TGTGCCAGCAGCTCGGAGGAAAGCGGGAGGGCCACCGGGGAG.

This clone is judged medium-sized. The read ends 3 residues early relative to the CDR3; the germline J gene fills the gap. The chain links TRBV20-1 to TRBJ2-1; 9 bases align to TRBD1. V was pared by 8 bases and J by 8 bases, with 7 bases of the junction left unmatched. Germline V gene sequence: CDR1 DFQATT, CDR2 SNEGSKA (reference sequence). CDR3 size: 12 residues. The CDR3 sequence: CSLDRGGHEQFF. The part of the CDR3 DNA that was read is TGCAGTTTGGACAGGGGAGGGCATGAG.

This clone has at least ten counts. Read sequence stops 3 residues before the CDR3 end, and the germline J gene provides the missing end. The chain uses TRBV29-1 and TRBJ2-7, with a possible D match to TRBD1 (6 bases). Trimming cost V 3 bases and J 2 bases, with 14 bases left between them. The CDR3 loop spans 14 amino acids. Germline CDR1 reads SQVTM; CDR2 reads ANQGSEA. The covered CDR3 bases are TGCAGCGTTGATCAAGGCAGGGGACCCTACGAG. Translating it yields CSVDQGRGPYE. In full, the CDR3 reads CSVDQGRGPYEQYF.

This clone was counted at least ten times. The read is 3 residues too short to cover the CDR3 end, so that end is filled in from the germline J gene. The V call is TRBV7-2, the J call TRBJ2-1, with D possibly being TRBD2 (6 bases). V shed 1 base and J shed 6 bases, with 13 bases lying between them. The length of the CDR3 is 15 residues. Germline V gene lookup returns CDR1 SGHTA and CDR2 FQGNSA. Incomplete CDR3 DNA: TGTGCCAGCAGCTTAGTAGGGCAGGGAGGCAATGAG. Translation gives CASSLVGQGGNE. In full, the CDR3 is CASSLVGQGGNEQFF.

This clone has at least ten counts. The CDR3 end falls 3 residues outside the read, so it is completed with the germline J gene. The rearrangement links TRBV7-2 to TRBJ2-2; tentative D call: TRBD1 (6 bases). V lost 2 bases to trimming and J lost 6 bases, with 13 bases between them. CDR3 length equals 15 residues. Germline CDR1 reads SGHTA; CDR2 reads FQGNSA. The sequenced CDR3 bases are TGTGCCAGCAGCTTATCAAGGACAGATGCCGGGGAG. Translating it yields CASSLSRTDAGE. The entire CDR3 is CASSLSRTDAGELFF.

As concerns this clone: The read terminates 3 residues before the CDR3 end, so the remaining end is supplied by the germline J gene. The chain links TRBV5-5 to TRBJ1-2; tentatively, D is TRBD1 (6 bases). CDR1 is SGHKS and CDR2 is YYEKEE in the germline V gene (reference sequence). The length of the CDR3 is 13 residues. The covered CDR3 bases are TGTGCCAGCAGCTCCGAACAGGGACTAGGC. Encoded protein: CASSSEQGLG. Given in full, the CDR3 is CASSSEQGLGYTF. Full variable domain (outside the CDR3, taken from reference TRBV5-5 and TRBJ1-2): DAGVTQSPTHLIKTRGQQVTLRCSPISGHKSVSWYQQVLGQGPQFIFQYYEKEERGRGNFPDRFSARQFPNYSSELNVNALLLGDSALYLCASSSEQGLGYTFGSGTRLTVV.

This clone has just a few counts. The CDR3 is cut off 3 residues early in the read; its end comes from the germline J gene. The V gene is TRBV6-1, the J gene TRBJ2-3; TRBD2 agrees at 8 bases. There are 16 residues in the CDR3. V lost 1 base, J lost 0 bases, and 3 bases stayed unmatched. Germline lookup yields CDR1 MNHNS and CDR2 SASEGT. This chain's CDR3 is CASSEVPSGSTDTQYF. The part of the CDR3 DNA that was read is TGTGCCAGCAGTGAAGTGCCTAGCGGGAGCACAGATACG.

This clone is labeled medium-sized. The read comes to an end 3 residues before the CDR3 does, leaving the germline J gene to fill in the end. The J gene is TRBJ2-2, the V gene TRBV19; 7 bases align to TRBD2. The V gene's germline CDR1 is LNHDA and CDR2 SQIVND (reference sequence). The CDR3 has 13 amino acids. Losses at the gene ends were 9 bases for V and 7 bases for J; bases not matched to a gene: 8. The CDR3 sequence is CASTIGLVGELFF. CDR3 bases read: TGTGCCAGCACCATTGGACTAGTCGGGGAG. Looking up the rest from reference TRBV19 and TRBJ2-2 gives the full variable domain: DGGITQSPKYLFRKEGQNVTLSCEQNLNHDAMYWYRQDPGQGLRLIYYSQIVNDFQKGDIAEGYSVSREKKESFPLTVTSAQKNPTAFYLCASTIGLVGELFFGEGSRLTVL.

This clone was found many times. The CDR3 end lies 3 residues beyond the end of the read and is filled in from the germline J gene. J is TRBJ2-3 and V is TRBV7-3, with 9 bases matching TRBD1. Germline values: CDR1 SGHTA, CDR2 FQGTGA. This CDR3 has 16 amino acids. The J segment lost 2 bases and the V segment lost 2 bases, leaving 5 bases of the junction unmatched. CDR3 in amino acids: CASSLGGQGHTDTQYF. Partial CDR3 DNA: TGTGCCAGCAGCTTAGGGGGACAGGGCCACACAGATACG.

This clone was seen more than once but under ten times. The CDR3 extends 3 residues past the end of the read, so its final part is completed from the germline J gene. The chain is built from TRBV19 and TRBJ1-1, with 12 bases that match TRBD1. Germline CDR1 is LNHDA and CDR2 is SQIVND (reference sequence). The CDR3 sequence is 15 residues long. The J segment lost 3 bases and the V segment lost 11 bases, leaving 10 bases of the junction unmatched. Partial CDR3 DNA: TGTGCCGTCGGGACAGGGGGCGCGGAGGACACTGAA. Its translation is CAVGTGGAEDTE. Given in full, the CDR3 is CAVGTGGAEDTEAFF.

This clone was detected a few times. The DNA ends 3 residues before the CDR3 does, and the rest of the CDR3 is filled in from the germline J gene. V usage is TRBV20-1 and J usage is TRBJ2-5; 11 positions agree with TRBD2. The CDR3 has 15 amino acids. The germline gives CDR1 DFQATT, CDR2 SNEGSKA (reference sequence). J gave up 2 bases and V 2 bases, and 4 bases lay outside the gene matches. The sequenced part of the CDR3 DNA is TGCAGTGCTAGACTAGCGGGAGGATTACAAGAGACC. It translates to CSARLAGGLQET. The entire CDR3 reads CSARLAGGLQETQYF.

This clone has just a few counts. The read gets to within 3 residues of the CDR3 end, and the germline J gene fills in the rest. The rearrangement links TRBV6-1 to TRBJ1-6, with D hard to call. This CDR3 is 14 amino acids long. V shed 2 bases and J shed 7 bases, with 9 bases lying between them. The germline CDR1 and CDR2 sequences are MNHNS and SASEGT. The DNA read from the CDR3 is TGTGCCAGCAGTGAAAGCGGCCGCAATTCACCC. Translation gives CASSESGRNSP. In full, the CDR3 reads CASSESGRNSPLHF.

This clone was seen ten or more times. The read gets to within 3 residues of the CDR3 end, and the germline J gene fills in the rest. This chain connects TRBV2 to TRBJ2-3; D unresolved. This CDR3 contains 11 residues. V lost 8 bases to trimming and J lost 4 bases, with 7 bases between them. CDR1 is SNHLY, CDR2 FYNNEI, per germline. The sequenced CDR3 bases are TGTGCCAGCCAATGGCCAGATACG. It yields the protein CASQWPDT. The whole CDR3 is CASQWPDTQYF.

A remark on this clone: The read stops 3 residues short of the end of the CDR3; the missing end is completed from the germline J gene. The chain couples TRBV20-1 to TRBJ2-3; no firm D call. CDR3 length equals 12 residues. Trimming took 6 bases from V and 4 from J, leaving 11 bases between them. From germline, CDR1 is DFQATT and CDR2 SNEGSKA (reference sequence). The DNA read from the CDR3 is TGCAGTGCCCCAGAGGTGTCAGATACG. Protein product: CSAPEVSDT. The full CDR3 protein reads CSAPEVSDTQYF.

CDR3 DNA (partial): TGCGCCAGCAGCTTGGCCGGTACAGGAACTGGAAACACC. Translated, it gives CASSLAGTGTGNT. The entire CDR3 sequence reads CASSLAGTGTGNTIYF. V usage is TRBV5-1 and J usage is TRBJ1-3; TRBD1 is a possible D gene (5 bases). The read stops 3 residues short of the end of the CDR3; the missing end is completed from the germline J gene. The CDR3 is 16 amino acids. Looked up from germline, CDR1 is SGHRS and CDR2 is YFSETQ. The V end lost 0 bases, the J end lost 2 bases, and 12 bases lay between the germline ends.

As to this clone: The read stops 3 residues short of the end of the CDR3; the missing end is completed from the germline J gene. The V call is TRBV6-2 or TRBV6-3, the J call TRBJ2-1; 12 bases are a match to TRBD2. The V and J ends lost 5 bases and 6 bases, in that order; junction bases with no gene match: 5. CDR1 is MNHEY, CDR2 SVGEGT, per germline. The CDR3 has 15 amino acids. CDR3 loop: CASSRLAGGLNEQFF. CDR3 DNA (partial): TGTGCCAGCAGTCGGCTAGCGGGAGGGCTCAATGAG.